One sample yielded the 7 T cell receptor beta chains listed below, sequenced in a study of shared clonotypes between healthy human individuals. CD45RO-negative, CCR7-selected cells formed the naive CD8 fraction, which excluded terminally differentiated effector memory CD45RA+ cells. The repertoire was sequenced with immunoSEQ multiplex PCR; TCRdb's copy has only in-frame clones and lacks some. The table has about 800,000 clones, 95% to 97% seen once; the top ten hold less than 0.3%. The sequenced sample consisted of naive CD8+ T cells sorted from blood. These receptors came from a man aged 30 to 39 in good health.

The chain has TRBV6-4 and TRBJ2-3; D gene uncertain. Trimming took 6 bases from V and 1 from J, leaving 11 bases between them. The V gene's germline CDR1 is MRHNA and CDR2 SNTAGT. This CDR3 region has 14 residues. CDR3 coding DNA: TGTGCCAGCAGCGTATGGAGCGGCACAGATACGCAGTATTTT. Translated, it gives CASSVWSGTDTQYF.

The V call is TRBV19, the J call TRBJ2-1; D unresolved. The CDR3 length is 15 residues. Between the trimmed V and J ends, which lost 3 bases and 0 bases, there was a span of 9 bases. The germline gives CDR1 LNHDA, CDR2 SQIVND (reference sequence). The CDR3 region is CASSINGVSYNEQFF. CDR3 bases: TGTGCCAGTAGTATCAACGGAGTCTCCTACAATGAGCAGTTCTTC.

The rearrangement uses TRBV13 and TRBJ2-1; a possible D gene is TRBD1 (6 bases). The CDR3 contains 14 residues. V lost 4 bases to trimming and J lost 8 bases, with 15 bases between them. CDR1 and CDR2 from the germline V gene are PRHDT and FYEKMQ (reference sequence). The CDR3 loop reads CASSSGLGADEQFF. As DNA, the CDR3 is TGTGCCAGCAGCTCCGGGCTGGGGGCCGATGAGCAGTTCTTC.

V gene TRBV7-8 combines with J gene TRBJ1-4; D remains ambiguous. CDR3 size: 15 residues. From germline, CDR1 is SGHVS and CDR2 FQNEAQ. Trimming cost V 2 bases and J 0 bases, with 7 bases left between them. CDR3 amino acids: CASSLYSATNEKLFF. The CDR3, as DNA: TGTGCCAGCAGCTTATACTCTGCAACTAATGAAAAACTGTTTTTT.

This clone was observed a single time. This chain links TRBV27 with TRBJ1-5; D gene ambiguous. V dropped 6 bases and J dropped 2 bases, with 8 bases sitting between them. The CDR3 is made up of 13 amino acids. Germline-derived CDR1 and CDR2 are MNHEY and SMNVEV (reference sequence). The CDR3 spells CASRLYGNQPQHF. CDR3 DNA sequence: TGTGCCAGCAGGCTGTATGGCAATCAGCCCCAGCATTTT.

The rearrangement joins TRBV6-5 to TRBJ2-7; TRBD2 matches at 8 bases. Unmatched junction bases numbered 8, after V lost 2 bases and J lost 5 bases. The CDR3 loop spans 15 amino acids. The V gene's germline CDR1 is MNHEY and CDR2 SVGAGI. The CDR3 DNA reads as TGTGCCAGCAGTTACGCTCTTGGACTAGCTGACGAGCAGTACTTC. It specifies CASSYALGLADEQYF.

The chain joins TRBV7-8 to TRBJ1-1, with D perhaps matching TRBD1 (6 bases). The germline V and J ends were trimmed by 0 bases and 0 bases, with 17 bases remaining between them. The CDR3 runs 18 residues. Germline V gives CDR1 SGHVS, CDR2 FQNEAQ. The CDR3 region has the DNA TGTGCCAGCAGCTTAGCGGACAGAGCGTCCAACATGAACACTGAAGCTTTCTTT. Its protein product is CASSLADRASNMNTEAFF.